The TCR beta chain under discussion was sequenced for a study of tumor-infiltrating lymphocytes in primary liver carcinoma. Details on this clonotype: Its cognate antigen is unknown.

This CDR3 has 17 amino acids. In germline, CDR1 is SGHNT, CDR2 YYREEE (reference sequence). V lost 3 bases and J 0 bases, leaving 16 bases between the germline ends. Total RNA amounting to around 530 ng was the source from which TCR beta cDNA was made with a constant-region primer. Three nested multiplex PCR rounds of slightly modified ARM-PCR generated TCR beta libraries. Amplification in the first two PCR rounds was performed using TRBV1-TRBV30 forward primers and a C-beta reverse primer for around 11 cycles each. TCRdb recomputed calls from the multiplex PCR reads with MiXCR, one row per CDR3 protein. This sample has about 120,000 distinct CDR3 sequences, with 50% to 70% found just once. From roughly 20-30 mg of unsorted bulk tissue, DNA and RNA were co-extracted together. Through surgical resection, the patients' primary liver carcinoma was treated. Patients showed chronic HBV infection and an absence of prior treatment.

Study outcomes and limitations: Pairs comparing tumor with adjacent tissue or blood overlapped less than pairs drawn from tumor regions. Tumors and blood were compared for top-250-clone fraction, and tumors had the significantly higher value (p = 0.039).

The receptor was derived from a woman aged 60-70 years with primary liver carcinoma and hepatitis B virus infection. Sequenced input: liver tumor tissue from sampling region 1. As to subset: tumor region T1, superior pole. The rearrangement joins TRBV5-4 to TRBJ2-1; D possibly corresponds to TRBD2 (6 bases). The CDR3 region has the DNA TGTGCCAGCAGCTCCTTCGGGGCGGGAAGCTCCTACAATGAGCAGTTCTTC. Its protein is CASSSFGAGSSYNEQFF. Full variable domain (rest looked up from reference TRBV5-4 and TRBJ2-1): ETGVTQSPTHLIKTRGQQVTLRCSSQSGHNTVSWYQQALGQGPQFIFQYYREEENGRGNFPPRFSGLQFPNYSSELNVNALELDDSALYLCASSSFGAGSSYNEQFFGPGTRLTVL.